These 20 T cell receptor beta chains came from one sample sequenced in a study of blood T cell repertoires in COVID-19. The method was immunoSEQ multiplex PCR; TCRdb's version includes in-frame clones alone and lacks a portion of them. Among some 150,000 clones listed, roughly 85% were seen once. What was sequenced was PBMCs or T cells enriched from blood (not recorded which). These receptors all come from a woman aged 50 to 60 who had recovered from COVID-19.

J is TRBJ2-7 and V is TRBV6-5; D is ambiguous. This CDR3 contains 12 residues. The V gene lost 8 bases and the J gene lost 4 bases, with 12 bases spanning the gap. Germline V gene sequence: CDR1 MNHEY, CDR2 SVGAGI. The CDR3 bases are TGTGCCAGCTCTCGACGGGTTTACGAGCAGTACTTC. This translates into CASSRRVYEQYF.

The V gene is TRBV7-8, the J gene TRBJ2-1; TRBD2 agrees at 11 bases. Germline assignment: CDR1 SGHVS and CDR2 FQNEAQ. CDR3 length: 16 amino acids. With 5 bases clipped from V and 4 bases from J, the junction kept 7 bases outside the gene matches. The chain's CDR3 is CASSPRTSGYYNEQFF. As DNA, the CDR3 is TGTGCCAGCAGCCCTCGGACTAGCGGGTATTACAATGAGCAGTTCTTC.

V and J are TRBV29-1 and TRBJ1-3, with D possibly matching TRBD1 (5 bases). The V gene's germline CDR1 is SQVTM and CDR2 ANQGSEA. The CDR3 is 13 amino acids. The V and J ends lost 6 bases and 2 bases respectively, with 11 bases between them. The CDR3 region is CSVGEQAGNTIYF. The CDR3 DNA reads as TGCAGCGTAGGGGAACAGGCTGGAAACACCATATATTTT.

This clone was seen a handful of times. V and J are TRBV18 and TRBJ1-1, with D maybe TRBD1 (5 bases). The CDR3 contains 15 residues. Germline loops: CDR1 KGHSH, CDR2 LQKENI. V was shortened by 3 bases and J by 5 bases, with 16 bases between the two germline ends. In nucleotides, the CDR3 is TGTGCCAGCTCACCCAATCAGGGAGGGAAAACTGAAGCTTTCTTT. As protein: CASSPNQGGKTEAFF.

The rearrangement links TRBV5-8 to TRBJ1-2, with 7 bases identical to TRBD1. CDR1 and CDR2 (germline): SGHTS, YDEGEE. The J segment lost 8 bases and the V segment lost 4 bases, leaving 8 bases of the junction unmatched. The CDR3 consists of 13 residues. The CDR3 coding sequence is TGTGCCAGCAGCACCGGACAGGAGGGCGGCTACACCTTC. Translated: CASSTGQEGGYTF.

The rearrangement joins TRBV6-5 to TRBJ1-2; 9 bases are shared with TRBD1. The junction had 1 base not matched to a gene; V was cut back by 5 bases and J by 3 bases. This CDR3 spans 13 amino acids. Germline V gives CDR1 MNHEY, CDR2 SVGAGI. Here the CDR3 DNA reads TGTGCCAGCAGTAGGGACAGGGACTATGGCTACACCTTC. Its translation is CASSRDRDYGYTF.

The rearrangement joins TRBV7-9 to TRBJ1-1, with D hard to call. This CDR3 comprises 15 residues. Per germline, CDR1 SEHNR and CDR2 FQNEAQ (reference sequence). The V and J ends lost 3 bases and 1 base respectively, with 12 bases between them. CDR3 in DNA: TGTGCCAGCAGCTTTGGCAGTATCCGGAACACTGAAGCTTTCTTT. Residues: CASSFGSIRNTEAFF.

To note about this clone: At one of its ends the junction is not consistent with the germline gene, which may arise from a read error. The J gene is TRBJ2-7, the V gene TRBV6-1, with a tentative D call TRBD2 (6 bases). The CDR3 sequence is 15 residues long. Germline loops: CDR1 MNHNS, CDR2 SASEGT. CDR3 sequence: CASSEWASDSYGQYF. CDR3 in DNA: TGTGCCAGCAGTGAATGGGCTAGCGACTCTTACGGGCAGTACTTC.

The chain links TRBV2 to TRBJ1-1; D gene uncertain. Germline CDR1 reads SNHLY; CDR2 reads FYNNEI. V lost 5 bases and J lost 1, with 8 bases in between. There are 13 residues in the CDR3. The CDR3 is CASSYRQNTEAFF. For the CDR3, the DNA is TGTGCCAGCAGTTATAGACAGAACACTGAAGCTTTCTTT.

The V gene is TRBV30, the J gene TRBJ1-2; 7 nucleotides line up with TRBD1. The CDR3 runs 15 residues. V shed 0 bases, J shed 4 bases, and the junction held 8 bases outside the gene matches. Germline CDR1 and CDR2: GTSNPN and SVGIG (reference sequence). The CDR3: CAWSVLKGALYGYTF. The DNA for the CDR3 is TGTGCCTGGAGTGTACTGAAGGGGGCCCTCTATGGCTACACCTTC. Full variable domain (missing parts from reference TRBV30 and TRBJ1-2): SQTIHQWPATLVQPVGSPLSLECTVEGTSNPNLYWYRQAAGRGLQLLFYSVGIGQISSEVPQNLSASRPQDRQFILSSKKLLLSDSGFYLCAWSVLKGALYGYTFGSGTRLTVV.

The CDR3 DNA sequence: TGTGCCAGCAGCGTAGGATCAGGGAACACTGAAGCTTTCTTT. It encodes CASSVGSGNTEAFF. The chain carries TRBV9 and TRBJ1-1, with D unresolved. The V and J ends lost 0 bases and 1 base respectively, with 7 bases between them. Per germline, CDR1 SGDLS and CDR2 YYNGEE. CDR3 length equals 14 residues.

This clone was detected a few times. As DNA, the CDR3 is TGCAGCGTTGAGGGGACTAGGGGCACAGATACGCAGTATTTT. Translating gives CSVEGTRGTDTQYF. This chain links TRBV29-1 with TRBJ2-3, with 8 bases fitting TRBD2. This CDR3 spans 14 amino acids. Germline loops: CDR1 SQVTM, CDR2 ANQGSEA. After removal of 3 bases from V and 1 base from J, the junction contained 3 bases not matched to a gene.

The chain couples TRBV11-2 to TRBJ1-2; D might be TRBD1 (6 bases). This CDR3 contains 17 residues. The germline V gene has CDR1 SGHAT and CDR2 FQNNGV. Trimming left V 5 bases short and J 5 bases short, with 24 bases between. CDR3 sequence: CASSSRDIRLNLYGYTF. CDR3 sequence (DNA): TGTGCCAGCAGCAGCCGGGACATCCGGCTTAACTTATATGGCTACACCTTC. The full variable domain, its missing parts supplied by reference TRBV11-2 and TRBJ1-2, is EAGVAQSPRYKIIEKRQSVAFWCNPISGHATLYWYQQILGQGPKLLIQFQNNGVVDDSQLPKDRFSAERLKGVDSTLKIQPAKLEDSAVYLCASSSRDIRLNLYGYTFGSGTRLTVV.

The chain uses TRBV9 and TRBJ2-3; 7 nucleotides align to TRBD1. From germline, CDR1 is SGDLS and CDR2 YYNGEE. The junction had 9 bases not matched to a gene; V was cut back by 0 bases and J by 5 bases. The CDR3 length is 16 residues. DNA of the CDR3: TGTGCCAGCAGCGTAGTCGGCAGGGGGTGGGAAGATACGCAGTATTTT. Translation: CASSVVGRGWEDTQYF.

The V and J genes are TRBV10-1 and TRBJ1-1; 12 bases fit TRBD1. CDR3 length: 16 amino acids. CDR1 WNHNN and CDR2 SYGVQD come from the germline V gene (reference sequence). Germline trimming cut 4 bases from V and 10 bases from J; bases unmatched to any gene: 13. CDR3 protein: CASSVAWDRGREGAFF. CDR3 DNA sequence: TGCGCCAGCAGTGTAGCTTGGGACAGGGGGCGAGAGGGAGCTTTCTTT.

This clone has a single count. V gene TRBV28 combines with J gene TRBJ1-1; perhaps TRBD1 as D (5 bases). V lost 10 bases and J lost 4, with 22 bases in between. The germline V gene has CDR1 MDHEN and CDR2 SYDVKM. The CDR3 loop spans 15 amino acids. CDR3 sequence (DNA): TGTGCCACGACCAATGGGGGGAAGGGTGTCACTGAAGCTTTCTTT. Its translation is CATTNGGKGVTEAFF.

The chain employs TRBV7-2 and TRBJ1-1, with unresolved D. V was clipped by 1 base and J by 10 bases, with 22 bases between them. The CDR3 covers 16 residues. Per germline, CDR1 SGHTA and CDR2 FQGNSA. Here the CDR3 reads CASSLEVAGYGGGAFF. In DNA form, the CDR3 reads TGTGCCAGCAGCTTAGAGGTAGCGGGGTATGGTGGCGGAGCTTTCTTT.

This clone was found a few times. The chain uses TRBV9 and TRBJ1-2, with D tentatively TRBD1 (5 bases). The germline V and J ends were trimmed by 4 bases and 7 bases, with 17 bases remaining between them. The CDR3 runs 14 residues. Germline lookup yields CDR1 SGDLS and CDR2 YYNGEE. CDR3 DNA: TGTGCCAGCAGCCCAGGGAGGACTATCCGTGGCTACACCTTC. Its translation is CASSPGRTIRGYTF.

This chain links TRBV10-3 with TRBJ2-2; 8 positions match TRBD2. Germline V lookup: CDR1 ENHRY, CDR2 SYGVKD. This CDR3 contains 16 residues. Germline trimming cut 9 bases from V and 3 bases from J; bases unmatched to any gene: 12. DNA for the CDR3: TGTGCCATTGGACTAGCTAATACGGGGCACACCGGGGAGCTGTTTTTT. It is translated as CAIGLANTGHTGELFF.

The chain combines TRBV9 with TRBJ2-2; a weak D match, TRBD2 (5 bases). The V end lost 2 bases, the J end lost 7 bases, and 9 bases lay between the germline ends. This CDR3 comprises 13 residues. Germline V lookup: CDR1 SGDLS, CDR2 YYNGEE. CDR3 sequence reads: CASSVIGVGELFF. The CDR3 DNA reads as TGTGCCAGCAGCGTCATCGGGGTCGGGGAGCTGTTTTTT. Using reference TRBV9 and TRBJ2-2 for the parts outside the CDR3, the full variable domain is DSGVTQTPKHLITATGQRVTLRCSPRSGDLSVYWYQQSLDQGLQFLIQYYNGEERAKGNILERFSAQQFPDLHSELNLSSLELGDSALYFCASSVIGVGELFFGEGSRLTVL.